This paragraph covers one TCR beta chain sequence. The V end was cut by 5 bases, the J end by 1 base, with 8 bases between. CDR3 length: 13 amino acids. Per germline, CDR1 SGHTA and CDR2 FQGNSA. The entry originates in a study of blood T cell repertoires in COVID-19. About the research overall: PBMCs, B-cell-depleted T cells, or T cells were the source of the cDNA or gDNA that made up the material.

Per the original methods: Researchers report that nucleated cell counts were estimated from reference gene primer amplification. Using immunoSEQ multiplex PCR, the repertoire was profiled, and TCRdb retains in-frame clones only, with some absent. From that table come the V and J calls and clone size; the DNA was used to work out D and trimming. The repertoire has nearly 200,000 clones, approximately 86% of them found once; the top ten carry approximately 0.97%. The chain uses TRBV7-2 and TRBJ1-2, with D unresolved. What was sequenced was peripheral blood. The receptor was isolated from a man in his fifties or sixties with COVID-19, enrolled during active disease. The CDR3 DNA sequence: TGTGCCAGCAGCGAGGGCGGTAACTATGGCTACACCTTC. Translated, it gives CASSEGGNYGYTF.